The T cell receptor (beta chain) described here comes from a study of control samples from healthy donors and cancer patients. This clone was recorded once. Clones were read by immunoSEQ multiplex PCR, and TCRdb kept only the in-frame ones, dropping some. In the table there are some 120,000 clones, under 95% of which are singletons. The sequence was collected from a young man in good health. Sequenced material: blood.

The CDR3 DNA reads TGCGCCAGCAGCCAAGGGACACGCCACAGCGAGCAGTACTTC. It codes for CASSQGTRHSEQYF. V is TRBV4-1 and J is TRBJ2-7; D possibly corresponds to TRBD1 (5 bases). Trimming left V 1 base short and J 6 bases short, with 13 bases between. This CDR3 has 14 residues. Germline V gene sequence: CDR1 MGHRA, CDR2 YSYEKL.